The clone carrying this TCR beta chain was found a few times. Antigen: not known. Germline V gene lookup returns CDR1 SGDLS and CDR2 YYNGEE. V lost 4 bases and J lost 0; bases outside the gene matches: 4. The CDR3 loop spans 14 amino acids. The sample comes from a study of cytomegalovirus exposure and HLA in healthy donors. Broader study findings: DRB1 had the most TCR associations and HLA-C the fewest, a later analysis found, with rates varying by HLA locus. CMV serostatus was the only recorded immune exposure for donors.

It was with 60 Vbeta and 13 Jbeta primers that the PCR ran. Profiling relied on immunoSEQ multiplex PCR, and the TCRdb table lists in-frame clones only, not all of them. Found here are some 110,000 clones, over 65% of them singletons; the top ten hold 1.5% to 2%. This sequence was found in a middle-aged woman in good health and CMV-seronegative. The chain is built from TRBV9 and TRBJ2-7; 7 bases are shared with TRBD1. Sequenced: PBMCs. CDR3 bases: TGTGCCAGCAGCCCTGGGGACAGCTCCTACGAGCAGTACTTC. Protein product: CASSPGDSSYEQYF.